A selection of T cell receptor beta chains follows, all from one sample in a study of blood T cells in healthy people across ages. TCRdb re-derived calls from the 5' RACE reads in MiXCR, one entry per CDR3 protein. Among some 860,000 distinct CDR3 sequences listed, 56% were seen once. Sequencing was done on a sample of blood. These receptor sequences come from a man aged 40-49 years in good health. CDR3s include the opening cysteine and the closing phenylalanine or tryptophan. The order of the fields is clone size, J gene, D gene, V gene, CDR3 DNA, CDR3 protein. D genes are given only for firm matches. Not all rows give a size; the values are once, few, many and, for expanded clones, a class.

size: NA
J: TRBJ2-7
D: TRBD2
V: TRBV7-2
DNA: TGTGCCAGCAGCTTATCACTAGCGGGGCTCTCCTACGAGCAGTACTTC
CDR3: CASSLSLAGLSYEQYF

size: NA
J: TRBJ2-5
D: NA
V: TRBV28
DNA: TGTGCCAGCAGTCCGTTGGACAGTTTACAAGAGACCCAGTACTTC
CDR3: CASSPLDSLQETQYF

size: NA
J: TRBJ2-5
D: NA
V: TRBV27
DNA: TGTGCCAGCCAAAATACGGGGTTATTAGAGACCCAGTACTTC
CDR3: CASQNTGLLETQYF

size: NA
J: TRBJ2-5
D: TRBD1
V: TRBV20-1
DNA: TGCAGTGCCGCGACAGGGGGCTTTGGAGAGACCCAGTACTTC
CDR3: CSAATGGFGETQYF

size: few
J: TRBJ2-1
D: TRBD2
V: TRBV7-6
DNA: TGTGCCAGCAGCTATAGCGGGGGGGCATATGAGCAGTTCTTC
CDR3: CASSYSGGAYEQFF

size: NA
J: TRBJ1-1
D: TRBD1
V: TRBV27
DNA: TGTGCCAGCACCCGACAGGGGCCGAACACTGAAGCTTTCTTT
CDR3: CASTRQGPNTEAFF

size: NA
J: TRBJ2-1
D: NA
V: TRBV29-1
DNA: TGCAGCGTTGAAAGGGGATTGTACTACAATGAGCAGTTCTTC
CDR3: CSVERGLYYNEQFF

size: NA
J: TRBJ2-1
D: NA
V: TRBV29-1
DNA: TGCAGCGTTGAAGAGGACAGCCTAACCTACAATGAGCAGTTCTTC
CDR3: CSVEEDSLTYNEQFF

size: NA
J: TRBJ2-1
D: NA
V: TRBV4-3
DNA: TGCGTCAGCAGCCAACTTAGAGGCGCGGGATCCTACAATGAGCAGTTCTTC
CDR3: CVSSQLRGAGSYNEQFF

size: NA
J: TRBJ2-5
D: TRBD1
V: TRBV4-2
DNA: TGTGCCAGCAGCCAAGTCCTCGGACAGGGGATGGTGGAGACCCAGTACTTC
CDR3: CASSQVLGQGMVETQYF

size: NA
J: TRBJ2-3
D: TRBD2
V: TRBV24-1
DNA: TGTGCCACCTCCAGCCTTAGCGGGAGCCTTTATACGCAGTATTTT
CDR3: CATSSLSGSLYTQYF

size: NA
J: TRBJ1-5
D: TRBD1
V: TRBV27
DNA: TGTGCCAGCAGGACAGGGAATCAGCCCCAGCATTTT
CDR3: CASRTGNQPQHF

size: NA
J: TRBJ1-2
D: TRBD1
V: TRBV10-3
DNA: TGTGCCATCAGTGCCCACGGACAGGGGACGGGTGGCTACACCTTC
CDR3: CAISAHGQGTGGYTF

size: NA
J: TRBJ2-6
D: NA
V: TRBV20-1
DNA: TGCAGTGCTAGAGCAGCACCCTTAGGGGGGGCCAACGTCCTGACTTTC
CDR3: CSARAAPLGGANVLTF